Presented here are 25 T cell receptor beta chains from one specimen sequenced in a study of shared clonotypes between healthy human individuals. Some clones are missing from TCRdb's copy, which holds only in-frame ones; the method was immunoSEQ multiplex PCR. The repertoire holds millions of clones, with around 95% as singletons. The sequenced sample was naive CD4+ T cells sorted from blood. Regarding subset: CD45RA+ positively selected. Source of these receptors: a young man in good health.

The chain combines TRBV6-6 with TRBJ2-2; no clear D gene. Germline V gene data show CDR1 as MNHNY and CDR2 as SVGAGI (reference sequence). Trimming removed 0 bases at V and 4 bases at J, with 9 bases between. The CDR3 has 15 residues. Here the CDR3 DNA reads TGTGCCAGCAGTTACTCGGGTCCGGGCACCGGGGAGCTGTTTTTT. Its translation is CASSYSGPGTGELFF.

This sequence joins TRBV11-2 and TRBJ2-5, with D hard to call. Looked up from germline, CDR1 is SGHAT and CDR2 is FQNNGV. CDR3 length: 17 residues. The germline V and J ends were trimmed by 0 bases and 1 base, with 15 bases remaining between them. Here the CDR3 reads CASSLDSLRTVQETQYF. The CDR3 bases are TGTGCCAGCAGCTTAGATTCCCTTAGGACGGTCCAAGAGACCCAGTACTTC.

V usage is TRBV30 and J usage is TRBJ2-1, with D possibly TRBD2 on 5 matching bases. Germline V CDR1 and CDR2: GTSNPN, SVGIG (reference sequence). The CDR3 length is 12 residues. V lost 6 bases and J lost 0, with 6 bases in between. The CDR3 bases are TGTGCCTGTACTAGCTCCTACAATGAGCAGTTCTTC. Amino acid sequence: CACTSSYNEQFF. Full variable domain (missing parts from reference TRBV30 and TRBJ2-1): SQTIHQWPATLVQPVGSPLSLECTVEGTSNPNLYWYRQAAGRGLQLLFYSVGIGQISSEVPQNLSASRPQDRQFILSSKKLLLSDSGFYLCACTSSYNEQFFGPGTRLTVL.

This clone has only a few counts. The rearrangement uses TRBV7-9 and TRBJ1-3; 7 nucleotides align to TRBD1. CDR1 and CDR2 (germline): SEHNR, FQNEAQ (reference sequence). This CDR3 comprises 15 residues. The ends lost 5 bases at V and 1 base at J; junction bases unmatched: 5. CDR3 protein: CASSTMTGSGNTIYF. The CDR3 region has the DNA TGTGCCAGCAGCACAATGACAGGGTCTGGAAACACCATATATTTT.

The genes are TRBV28 and TRBJ1-2; D unresolved. CDR1 and CDR2 from the germline V gene are MDHEN and SYDVKM. The CDR3 covers 14 residues. Trimming took 1 base from V and 4 from J, leaving 10 bases between them. The CDR3 is CASSLSIRIYGYTF. Written as DNA, the CDR3 is TGTGCCAGCAGTTTATCTATACGGATCTATGGCTACACCTTC.

The chain combines TRBV7-2 with TRBJ2-5, with unresolved D. There are 13 residues in the CDR3. Germline V CDR1 and CDR2: SGHTA, FQGNSA. Trimming removed 1 base from V and 5 bases from J, with 8 bases in between. In nucleotides, the CDR3 is TGTGCCAGCAGCTTAGTGGTTCTGGAGACCCAGTACTTC. Protein product: CASSLVVLETQYF.

The rearrangement links TRBV30 to TRBJ2-5; D may be TRBD2 (6 bases). Germline loops: CDR1 GTSNPN, CDR2 SVGIG (reference sequence). The V end was cut by 0 bases, the J end by 9 bases, with 11 bases between. The CDR3 runs to 12 residues. CDR3 sequence reads: CAWSVLGDSQYF. The CDR3, as DNA: TGTGCCTGGAGTGTACTGGGGGACTCCCAGTACTTC.

The CDR3 reads CASSPGIGRHEQYF. CDR3 sequence (DNA): TGTGCCAGCAGCCCCGGGATAGGGCGGCACGAGCAGTACTTC. The rearrangement joins TRBV7-9 to TRBJ2-7; D may be TRBD2 (5 bases). Germline CDR1 reads SEHNR; CDR2 reads FQNEAQ (reference sequence). Trimming took off 5 bases at V and 5 bases at J, with 16 bases between the two ends. This CDR3 has 14 amino acids.

The count of this clone is one. The CDR3 region is CASGWRVAGVSYNEQFF. In DNA form, the CDR3 reads TGTGCCAGCGGGTGGAGGGTAGCGGGAGTGTCCTACAATGAGCAGTTCTTC. The V and J genes are TRBV2 and TRBJ2-1, with 9 bases identical to TRBD2. The CDR3 is 17 amino acids. V was pared by 8 bases and J by 1 base, with 12 bases of the junction left unmatched. Germline CDR1 is SNHLY and CDR2 is FYNNEI.

This sequence joins TRBV25-1 and TRBJ2-1, with TRBD2 identical over 12 bases. The CDR3 extends over 17 amino acids. Germline V gene lookup returns CDR1 MGHDK and CDR2 SYGVNS. V lost 4 bases, J lost 0 bases, and 4 bases stayed unmatched. DNA of the CDR3: TGTGCCAGCAGTGGGACTAGCGGGGACAGCTCCTACAATGAGCAGTTCTTC. Translation gives CASSGTSGDSSYNEQFF. Filled out from reference TRBV25-1 and TRBJ2-1, the complete variable domain reads EADIYQTPRYLVIGTGKKITLECSQTMGHDKMYWYQQDPGMELHLIHYSYGVNSTEKGDLSSESTVSRIRTEHFPLTLESARPSHTSQYLCASSGTSGDSSYNEQFFGPGTRLTVL.

The table lists this clone with a count of one. The chain recombines TRBV11-1 with TRBJ1-4; TRBD1 matches at 10 bases. Germline-derived CDR1 and CDR2 are SGHAT and FQDESV (reference sequence). The junction had 6 bases not matched to a gene; V was cut back by 5 bases and J by 6 bases. The CDR3 is 15 residues long. The CDR3 reads CASSPDRGRYEKLFF. In nucleotides, the CDR3 is TGTGCCAGCAGCCCTGACAGGGGGCGGTATGAAAAACTGTTTTTT.

The chain couples TRBV27 to TRBJ2-1, with 7 bases that match TRBD1. The CDR3 has 18 amino acids. Losses at the gene ends were 6 bases for V and 5 bases for J; bases not matched to a gene: 19. CDR1 is MNHEY and CDR2 is SMNVEV in the germline V gene (reference sequence). The CDR3 is CASRSEGQPPLTDNEQFF. CDR3 nucleotide sequence: TGTGCCAGCAGATCTGAGGGACAGCCGCCCCTCACCGACAATGAGCAGTTCTTC.

The V and J genes are TRBV9 and TRBJ2-3, with 7 bases identical to TRBD1. V was pared by 4 bases and J by 1 base, with 3 bases of the junction left unmatched. CDR1 SGDLS and CDR2 YYNGEE come from the germline V gene. This CDR3 has 14 residues. The CDR3 DNA sequence: TGTGCCAGCAGCCCAGGGGGAGGCACAGATACGCAGTATTTT. This sequence encodes CASSPGGGTDTQYF.

The chain has TRBV30 and TRBJ2-5; no reliable D call. This CDR3 region has 11 residues. Trimming pared 7 bases from V and 2 bases from J, leaving 8 bases between. Germline assignment: CDR1 GTSNPN and CDR2 SVGIG (reference sequence). The CDR3 loop is CALMKQETQYF. The CDR3 nucleotides are TGTGCCTTGATGAAGCAAGAGACCCAGTACTTC.

J is TRBJ2-4 and V is TRBV19; 8 bases line up with TRBD2. Germline CDR1 is LNHDA and CDR2 is SQIVND (reference sequence). J lost 4 bases, V lost 7 bases, and 9 bases had no gene match. This CDR3 is 15 amino acids long. CDR3 nucleotide sequence: TGTGCCAGTACCACCCATTCGGGGGGGAAAAACATTCAGTACTTC. Its translation: CASTTHSGGKNIQYF. The complete variable domain, with remaining parts taken from reference TRBV19 and TRBJ2-4, reads DGGITQSPKYLFRKEGQNVTLSCEQNLNHDAMYWYRQDPGQGLRLIYYSQIVNDFQKGDIAEGYSVSREKKESFPLTVTSAQKNPTAFYLCASTTHSGGKNIQYFGAGTRLSVL.

The V gene is TRBV5-6, the J gene TRBJ1-4; a possible D gene is TRBD1 (5 bases). The CDR3 has 15 amino acids. Trimming left V 2 bases short and J 7 bases short, with 15 bases between. Germline CDR1 reads SGHDT; CDR2 reads YYEEEE. The DNA for the CDR3 is TGTGCCAGCAGCTTCCGGGACCGACCTGGTGAAAAACTGTTTTTT. Protein sequence: CASSFRDRPGEKLFF.

The chain employs TRBV4-1 and TRBJ2-3, with TRBD1 matching over 8 bases. This CDR3 region has 16 residues. The ends lost 4 bases at V and 4 bases at J; junction bases unmatched: 10. Germline loops: CDR1 MGHRA, CDR2 YSYEKL. Here the CDR3 DNA reads TGCGCCAGCAGCCCTGAGACAGGACAGGGCGCAGATACGCAGTATTTT. This translates into CASSPETGQGADTQYF.

This sequence joins TRBV27 and TRBJ1-4, with D maybe TRBD1 (5 bases). Trimming left V 1 base short and J 5 bases short, with 14 bases between. CDR1 and CDR2 (germline): MNHEY, SMNVEV (reference sequence). The CDR3 length is 16 residues. The CDR3 loop reads CASSLWGTSANEKLFF. CDR3 DNA sequence: TGTGCCAGCAGTTTATGGGGGACGTCCGCCAATGAAAAACTGTTTTTT.

The V and J genes are TRBV5-4 and TRBJ2-2; D is unclear. This CDR3 contains 15 residues. V was trimmed by 4 bases and J by 1 base, leaving 11 bases between them. The V gene's germline CDR1 is SGHNT and CDR2 YYREEE (reference sequence). CDR3: CASSVDGLNTGELFF. In nucleotides, the CDR3 is TGTGCCAGCAGCGTGGACGGCTTGAACACCGGGGAGCTGTTTTTT. Full variable domain (outside the CDR3, taken from reference TRBV5-4 and TRBJ2-2): ETGVTQSPTHLIKTRGQQVTLRCSSQSGHNTVSWYQQALGQGPQFIFQYYREEENGRGNFPPRFSGLQFPNYSSELNVNALELDDSALYLCASSVDGLNTGELFFGEGSRLTVL.

Notes on this clone: Other DNA sequences in the same sample also yield this CDR3. The CDR3 coding sequence is TGTGCCAGCTCACGGACAGCAGACTCCTACGAGCAGTACTTC. This encodes CASSRTADSYEQYF. V usage is TRBV18 and J usage is TRBJ2-7; perhaps TRBD1 as D (6 bases). Germline CDR1 KGHSH, CDR2 LQKENI. Trimming left V 4 bases short and J 0 bases short, with 10 bases between. The CDR3 extends over 14 amino acids.

This sequence joins TRBV18 and TRBJ1-4; perhaps TRBD1 as D (6 bases). Germline V lookup: CDR1 KGHSH, CDR2 LQKENI. The CDR3 has 16 residues. The V gene lost 1 base and the J gene lost 6 bases, with 15 bases spanning the gap. CDR3 in amino acids: CASSPQSNRADEKLFF. The CDR3 nucleotides are TGTGCCAGCTCACCACAAAGCAACAGGGCGGATGAAAAACTGTTTTTT.

The rearrangement uses TRBV6-1 and TRBJ1-2; maybe TRBD1 (5 bases). The CDR3 runs to 14 residues. Germline V gene lookup returns CDR1 MNHNS and CDR2 SASEGT. V was clipped by 2 bases and J by 4 bases, with 11 bases between them. CDR3 sequence reads: CASSEFGGSYGYTF. CDR3 DNA sequence: TGTGCCAGCAGTGAATTCGGGGGAAGCTATGGCTACACCTTC.

This chain connects TRBV30 to TRBJ1-6; D gene ambiguous. The V gene's germline CDR1 is GTSNPN and CDR2 SVGIG (reference sequence). Trimming left V 2 bases short and J 7 bases short, with 12 bases between. The CDR3 is 14 amino acids. The CDR3, as DNA: TGTGCCTGGAGTAAAGTAGGAGCGAATTCACCCCTCCACTTT. Its translation: CAWSKVGANSPLHF.

This clone was seen a single time. J is TRBJ1-2 and V is TRBV10-3; D may be TRBD1 (6 bases). CDR1 ENHRY and CDR2 SYGVKD come from the germline V gene. The ends were cut back, 5 bases at V and 7 bases at J, with 11 bases in the middle. The CDR3 is made up of 12 amino acids. The CDR3 DNA is TGTGCCATCAGTAACGGGGGCAGTGGCTACACCTTC. It translates to CAISNGGSGYTF.

The chain is built from TRBV27 and TRBJ2-6; D might be TRBD1 (6 bases). The germline CDR1 and CDR2 sequences are MNHEY and SMNVEV (reference sequence). The CDR3 is 21 residues long. With 2 bases removed from V and 0 bases from J, the gap between germline ends came to 23 bases. The CDR3, as DNA: TGTGCCAGCAGTTTACGGGCACCGGGACATGAGCTCGGCTCTGGGGCCAACGTCCTGACTTTC. Its protein is CASSLRAPGHELGSGANVLTF.